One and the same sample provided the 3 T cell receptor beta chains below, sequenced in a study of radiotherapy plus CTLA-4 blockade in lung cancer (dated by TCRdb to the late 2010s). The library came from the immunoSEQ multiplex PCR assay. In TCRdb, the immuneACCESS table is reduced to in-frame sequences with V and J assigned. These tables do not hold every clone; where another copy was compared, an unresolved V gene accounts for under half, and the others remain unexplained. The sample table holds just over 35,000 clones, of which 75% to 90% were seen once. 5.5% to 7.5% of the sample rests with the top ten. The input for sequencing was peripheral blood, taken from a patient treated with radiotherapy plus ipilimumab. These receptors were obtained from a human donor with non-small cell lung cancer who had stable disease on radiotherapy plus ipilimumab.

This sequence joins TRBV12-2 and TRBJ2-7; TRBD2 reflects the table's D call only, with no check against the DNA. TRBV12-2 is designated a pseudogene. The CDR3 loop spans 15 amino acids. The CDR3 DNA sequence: TGTGCAAGTCGCCCCCTAGCGGGACCTTCCTACGAGCAGTACTTC. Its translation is CASRPLAGPSYEQYF.

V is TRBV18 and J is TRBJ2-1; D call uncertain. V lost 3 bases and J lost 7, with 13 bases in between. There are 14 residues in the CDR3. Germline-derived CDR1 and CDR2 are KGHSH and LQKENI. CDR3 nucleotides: TGTGCCAGCTCACCTGGAATAGAAGCGAATGAGCAGTTCTTC. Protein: CASSPGIEANEQFF.

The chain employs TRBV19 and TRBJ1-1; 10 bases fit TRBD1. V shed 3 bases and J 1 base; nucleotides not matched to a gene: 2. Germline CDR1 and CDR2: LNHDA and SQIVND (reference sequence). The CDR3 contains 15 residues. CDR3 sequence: CASSMGQGQNTEAFF. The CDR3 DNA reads TGTGCCAGTAGTATGGGACAGGGGCAGAACACTGAAGCTTTCTTT.